This T cell receptor beta chain was obtained from a study of cytomegalovirus exposure and HLA in healthy donors. Vbeta (60) and Jbeta (13) primers were used in the PCR. Sequencing used immunoSEQ multiplex PCR; TCRdb keeps in-frame clones, though not all of them. Its table lists about 55,000 clones. The CDR3 runs 15 residues. Trimming cost V 0 bases and J 7 bases, with 15 bases left between them. Germline V gene lookup returns CDR1 LGHNA and CDR2 YNFKEQ. The clonotype was recovered from a man aged 45-60 years in good health and CMV-seropositive. The chain joins TRBV4-2 to TRBJ1-2; possible D gene TRBD1, 6 bases. Sequencing used PBMCs. CDR3 in amino acids: CASSQDFGGPRGYTF. In DNA form, the CDR3 reads TGTGCCAGCAGCCAAGATTTCGGGGGGCCGCGTGGCTACACCTTC.